What follows are 15 T cell receptor beta chains derived from one specimen sequenced in a study of response to subunit inactivated influenza vaccine. TCRdb used MiXCR to reprocess the RT-PCR reads, holding one entry per CDR3 protein. The top ten clones hold 9.5% to 15% of a sample with about 520,000 distinct CDR3 sequences, approximately 11% of them seen once. The input for sequencing was PBMCs from blood, taken roughly 48 days after vaccination. Receptors originate from a man aged 45-65 years who received an inactivated influenza vaccine.

In its sample, this clonotype was seen a few times. The gene calls are TRBV20-1 and TRBJ2-7, with 10 bases aligning to TRBD1. This CDR3 contains 13 residues. Germline CDR1 reads DFQATT; CDR2 reads SNEGSKA (reference sequence). Unmatched junction bases numbered 5, after V lost 5 bases and J lost 4 bases. The CDR3 here is CSAVRQGAYEQYF. CDR3 DNA sequence: TGCAGTGCTGTCCGACAGGGGGCATACGAGCAGTACTTC.

This clonotype was seen only a few times. The V and J genes are TRBV20-1 and TRBJ1-3; no clear D. With 5 bases removed from V and 3 bases from J, the gap between germline ends came to 17 bases. Germline CDR1 is DFQATT and CDR2 is SNEGSKA (reference sequence). The CDR3 has 15 residues. CDR3 in amino acids: CSARSRRYGGNTIYF. The CDR3 DNA reads TGCAGTGCTCGATCCCGCAGATATGGTGGAAACACCATATATTTT.

This clonotype was seen at least ten times. The chain links TRBV7-9 to TRBJ1-5, with D hard to call. Trimming took off 1 base at V and 5 bases at J, with 6 bases between the two ends. CDR1 SEHNR and CDR2 FQNEAQ come from the germline V gene (reference sequence). The CDR3 runs to 13 residues. The CDR3 bases are TGTGCCAGCAGCTTAGACGGGTATCAGCCCCAGCATTTT. It yields the protein CASSLDGYQPQHF.

Only a few counts were recorded for this clonotype. The J gene is TRBJ2-7, the V gene TRBV10-3; D is unresolved. The V end lost 0 bases, the J end lost 2 bases, and 17 bases lay between the germline ends. CDR3 length: 17 residues. Germline loops: CDR1 ENHRY, CDR2 SYGVKD. The CDR3: CAISESIGVTSTYEQYF. The CDR3 DNA sequence: TGTGCCATCAGTGAGTCGATTGGAGTCACTTCGACCTACGAGCAGTACTTC.

The sample holds a few counts of this clonotype. The rearrangement joins TRBV12-3 or TRBV12-4 to TRBJ2-2; D may correspond to TRBD1 or TRBD2 (6 bases each). The CDR3 totals 14 residues. V lost 6 bases and J 6 bases, leaving 14 bases between the germline ends. The CDR3 sequence is CASRRGQAAGELFF. Written as DNA, the CDR3 is TGTGCCAGCAGGCGGGGACAAGCCGCCGGGGAGCTGTTTTTT.

This chain uses TRBV5-1 with TRBJ2-5; 9 positions agree with TRBD1. CDR1 is SGHRS, CDR2 YFSETQ, per germline. This CDR3 is built from 16 residues. V shed 2 bases and J 4 bases; nucleotides not matched to a gene: 9. In nucleotides, the CDR3 is TGCGCCAGCAGCTTCCTCGGGGACAGGGAGACAGAGACCCAGTACTTC. Translating gives CASSFLGDRETETQYF.

This clonotype was observed many times. The chain is built from TRBV12-3 or TRBV12-4 and TRBJ2-1, with 12 bases identical to TRBD2. The CDR3 is 15 residues long. J gave up 10 bases and V 5 bases, and 9 bases lay outside the gene matches. CDR3 residues: CASSGLAGGQDEQFF. Written as DNA, the CDR3 is TGTGCCAGCAGTGGGCTAGCGGGGGGGCAAGACGAGCAGTTCTTC.

This clonotype was seen a few times. This chain uses TRBV5-1 with TRBJ2-5; 11 nucleotides align to TRBD1. The CDR3 runs to 15 residues. J was trimmed by 2 bases and V by 5 bases; bases with no gene match: 5. Germline values: CDR1 SGHRS, CDR2 YFSETQ. CDR3 DNA: TGCGCCAGCAGGGGACAGGGGGGCCGACAAGAGACCCAGTACTTC. It translates to CASRGQGGRQETQYF.

The chain joins TRBV7-8 to TRBJ2-7; 8 nucleotides agree with TRBD1. Per the germline V gene, CDR1 is SGHVS and CDR2 is FQNEAQ. The CDR3 is made up of 17 amino acids. V was pared by 5 bases and J by 6 bases, with 18 bases of the junction left unmatched. CDR3 nucleotide sequence: TGTGCCAGCAGCCCAAGAGGGTTTCGAGGACAGGGATCCGAGCAGTACTTC. Amino acids: CASSPRGFRGQGSEQYF. The variable domain in full, with the rest retrieved from reference TRBV7-8 and TRBJ2-7, is GAGVSQSPRYKVAKRGQDVALRCDPISGHVSLFWYQQALGQGPEFLTYFQNEAQLDKSGLPSDRFFAERPEGSVSTLKIQRTQQEDSAVYLCASSPRGFRGQGSEQYFGPGTRLTVT.

The chain couples TRBV6-7 to TRBJ2-7; D possibly corresponds to TRBD1 (6 bases). TRBV6-7 is classed as an ORF, of uncertain function. The CDR3 spans 15 residues. Trimming removed 0 bases at V and 0 bases at J, with 9 bases between. CDR3 in amino acids: CASSYSDSFSYEQYF. The CDR3 bases are TGTGCCAGCAGTTACTCGGACAGCTTCTCCTACGAGCAGTACTTC.

V usage is TRBV3-1 and J usage is TRBJ2-1; possible D gene TRBD1, 5 bases. V lost 4 bases and J lost 9, with 16 bases in between. Per the germline V gene, CDR1 is LGHDT and CDR2 is YNNKEL (reference sequence). This CDR3 region has 14 residues. CDR3 amino acids: CASSPMVGAVEQFF. The CDR3 nucleotides are TGTGCCAGCAGCCCCATGGTAGGGGCGGTTGAGCAGTTCTTC.

The genes are TRBV5-8 and TRBJ2-7, with D possibly being TRBD1 or TRBD2 (5 bases each). There are 15 residues in the CDR3. Germline loops: CDR1 SGHTS, CDR2 YDEGEE. V lost 0 bases to trimming and J lost 3 bases, with 13 bases between them. The CDR3 reads CASSLGDLLNYEQYF. The CDR3 DNA is TGTGCCAGCAGCTTGGGGGACCTTCTTAACTACGAGCAGTACTTC.

This clonotype appeared a few times. The chain joins TRBV10-3 to TRBJ2-2, with a possible D match to TRBD1 (5 bases). The CDR3 covers 11 residues. V was shortened by 10 bases and J by 6 bases, with 9 bases between the two germline ends. In germline, CDR1 is ENHRY, CDR2 SYGVKD. The CDR3 spells CASQGAGELFF. As DNA, the CDR3 is TGTGCCAGCCAGGGCGCCGGGGAGCTGTTTTTT.

This clonotype turned up a few times. This sequence joins TRBV10-3 and TRBJ2-3; TRBD2 agrees at 10 bases. Unmatched junction bases numbered 12, after V lost 6 bases and J lost 3 bases. The CDR3 is made up of 17 amino acids. Per germline, CDR1 ENHRY and CDR2 SYGVKD. CDR3 loop: CAIRGITSGEFTDTQYF. The CDR3 nucleotides are TGTGCCATCAGGGGGATTACTAGCGGGGAATTTACAGATACGCAGTATTTT.

CDR3 DNA sequence: TGCGCCAGCAGCTTGGTTGGTCGTAGTACGCAGTATTTT. This gives the protein CASSLVGRSTQYF. The gene calls are TRBV5-1 and TRBJ2-3; no reliable D call. The germline V and J ends were trimmed by 0 bases and 8 bases, with 10 bases remaining between them. Germline lookup yields CDR1 SGHRS and CDR2 YFSETQ. This CDR3 spans 13 amino acids.